Listed below are T cell receptor beta chains from one sample, sequenced in a study of blood T cell repertoires in COVID-19. The method was immunoSEQ multiplex PCR; TCRdb's version includes in-frame clones alone and lacks a portion of them. The table includes around 250,000 clones, about 89% detected once. Sequenced: peripheral blood. The receptors here all came from a man aged 35 to 55 with active or convalescent COVID-19. Both conserved end residues are trimmed from each CDR3. The order of the fields is V gene, J gene, CDR3 protein.

>TRBV7-9|TRBJ2-2
ASSYYSGARNHGELF
>TRBV7-8|TRBJ2-1
ASSLELVPQF
>TRBV5-1|TRBJ2-1
ASSPRGGGDEQF
>TRBV11-2|TRBJ2-2
ASSSRGSDTGELF
>TRBV19|TRBJ1-4
ASTADRADEKLF
>TRBV2|TRBJ2-7
ASSVRDRALRDVYEQY
>TRBV5-1|TRBJ2-2
ASSSIADFTGELF
>TRBV6-2/TRBV6-3|TRBJ2-7
ASSSRGQLGEQY
>TRBV28|TRBJ1-6
ASSSKGHYNSPLH
>TRBV19|TRBJ2-3
ASSIRGDTQY
>TRBV24-1|TRBJ2-3
ATSDPAGDVTDTQY
>TRBV6-1|TRBJ1-1
ASSEPQGAQKAF
>TRBV7-6|TRBJ2-7
ASSPLGSRYEQY
>TRBV2|TRBJ1-2
ASEATKGEGNYGYT
>TRBV6-5|TRBJ2-2
ATQPLVSPGELF
>TRBV7-6|TRBJ1-1
ASSLGYATTEAF
>TRBV27|TRBJ2-3
ASSFLAIDIDTQY
>TRBV6-5|TRBJ1-1
ASRTQGGTEAF
>TRBV5-1|TRBJ2-7
ASSLSQGAWEQY
>TRBV7-2|TRBJ2-1
ASSLVAGGSEQF